This TCR beta chain was profiled in a study of blood T cell repertoires in COVID-19. Study details: T cells, B-cell-depleted T cells, or PBMCs supplied cDNA or gDNA.

The CDR3 runs 15 residues. Germline V gene lookup returns CDR1 SGHRS and CDR2 YFSETQ. The trim removed 3 bases at V and 4 bases at J, leaving 9 bases unmatched. Participants' reported clinical history set cohort assignment. Profiled with immunoSEQ multiplex PCR; TCRdb holds only in-frame clones, not every one. The data contain roughly 180,000 clones, 82% of them singletons. The sample consisted of PBMCs or T cells enriched from blood (not recorded which). This receptor was identified in a man in his fifties or sixties who had recovered from COVID-19. The rearrangement links TRBV5-1 to TRBJ1-2, with 7 positions matching TRBD1. CDR3 loop: CASSSRPGTVYGYTF. CDR3 nucleotide sequence: TGCGCCAGCAGCTCCCGACCCGGGACAGTCTATGGCTACACCTTC.